This TCR beta chain was sequenced in a study of blood T cell repertoires in COVID-19. Allocation to cohorts depended on clinical history reported by the participants. From germline, CDR1 is MNHEY and CDR2 SMNVEV (reference sequence). V was trimmed by 5 bases and J by 2 bases, leaving 15 bases between them. The CDR3 is made up of 16 amino acids. In the original workflow: Amplification of reference gene primers provided the estimated nucleated cell counts. Using immunoSEQ multiplex PCR, the repertoire was profiled, and TCRdb retains in-frame clones only, with some absent. Clonal size and the V and J genes are those of that table, whereas D and trimming came from the DNA. Among about 220,000 clones listed, 82% were seen once.

The sequenced material came from PBMCs or T cells enriched from blood (not recorded which). This TCR derives from an older woman who had recovered from COVID-19. V usage is TRBV27 and J usage is TRBJ2-2; possible D gene TRBD1, 5 bases. The CDR3 region has the DNA TGTGCCAGCAGTCTCCAGGGTACCATAAACACCGGGGAGCTGTTTTTT. This gives the protein CASSLQGTINTGELFF.